The 3 T cell receptor beta chains below were found in one sample sequenced in a study of CD8 T cells in Susac syndrome. Random hexamers were used to reverse transcribe roughly 0.5 to 1 ug of RNA. TCRdb analysed the immunoSEQ multiplex PCR reads with MiXCR anew, one entry per CDR3 protein. The sample lists around 230,000 distinct CDR3 sequences, 95% occurring once. Sequenced sample: CD4+ T cells from PBMCs. These receptors were taken from a human donor with multiple sclerosis.

The J gene is TRBJ2-5, the V gene TRBV9; D may match TRBD1 or TRBD2 (5 bases each). The CDR3 contains 14 residues. The V end lost 2 bases, the J end lost 7 bases, and 15 bases lay between the germline ends. CDR1 and CDR2 (germline): SGDLS, YYNGEE. The DNA for the CDR3 is TGTGCCAGCAGCGTGGGATCCGATGGGGGGACCCAGTACTTC. It specifies CASSVGSDGGTQYF.

This chain uses TRBV11-2 with TRBJ2-1; TRBD2 aligns across 13 bases. The V segment lost 8 bases and the J segment 0 bases; nucleotides outside the gene matches: 4. This CDR3 spans 16 amino acids. The germline V gene has CDR1 SGHAT and CDR2 FQNNGV. This CDR3 is CASLRTSGSSYNEQFF. In DNA, the CDR3 is TGTGCCAGCTTGAGGACTAGCGGGAGCTCCTACAATGAGCAGTTCTTC.

This clonotype was picked up one time. The chain links TRBV6-4 to TRBJ2-2; 10 bases line up with TRBD1. Germline lookup yields CDR1 MRHNA and CDR2 SNTAGT. This CDR3 has 14 residues. Trimming removed 8 bases from V and 5 bases from J; junction bases left unmatched: 5. The CDR3 coding sequence is TGTGCCAGCCGGACAGGGGGACTAACCGGGGAGCTGTTTTTT. This sequence encodes CASRTGGLTGELFF.